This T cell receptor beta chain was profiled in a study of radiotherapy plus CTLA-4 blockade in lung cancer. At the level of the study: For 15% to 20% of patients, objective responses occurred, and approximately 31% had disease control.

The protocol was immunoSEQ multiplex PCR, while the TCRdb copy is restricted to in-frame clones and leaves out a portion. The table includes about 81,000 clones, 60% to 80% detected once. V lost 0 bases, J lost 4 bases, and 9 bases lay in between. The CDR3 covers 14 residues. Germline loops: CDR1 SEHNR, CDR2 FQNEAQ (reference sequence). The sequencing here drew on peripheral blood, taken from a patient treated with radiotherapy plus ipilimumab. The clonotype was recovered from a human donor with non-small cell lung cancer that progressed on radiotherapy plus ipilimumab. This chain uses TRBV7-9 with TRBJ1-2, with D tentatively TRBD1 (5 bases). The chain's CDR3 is CASSLAGEGYGYTF. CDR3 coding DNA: TGTGCCAGCAGCTTAGCGGGGGAAGGCTATGGCTACACCTTC.